This TCR beta chain was recovered during a study of OX40 agonist ivuxolimab in advanced cancers. Study in general: Those enrolled were about 82% male, with a mean age of about 66 years and ages from about 20 to 79.

Study results and caveats: Still undetermined is the antigen specificity of the expanded peripheral T cells. In CD8+ T cells, expanded clones were on average more numerous than in CD4+.

Sequenced by immunoSEQ multiplex PCR; TCRdb stores in-frame clones only, minus some. Altogether roughly 70,000 clones are present, 75% to 90% being singletons, with the ten largest covering approximately 3.8%. Per the germline V gene, CDR1 is SGHNT and CDR2 is YYREEE (reference sequence). V lost 5 bases, J lost 3 bases, and 9 bases stayed unmatched. The CDR3 length is 18 residues. Comment on this clone: Its antigen is still unknown.

The chain is built from TRBV5-4 and TRBJ2-2, with 14 bases lining up with TRBD2. The TCR was taken from an adult with an advanced solid tumor such as melanoma, head and neck, liver or kidney cancer. The specimen comprised CD4+ or CD8+ T cells sorted from blood, sampled in a trial of the OX40 agonist ivuxolimab. For the CDR3, the DNA is TGTGCCAGCAGGACCGGGACTAGCGGGAGTACCGACACCGGGGAGCTGTTTTTT. Protein product: CASRTGTSGSTDTGELFF.